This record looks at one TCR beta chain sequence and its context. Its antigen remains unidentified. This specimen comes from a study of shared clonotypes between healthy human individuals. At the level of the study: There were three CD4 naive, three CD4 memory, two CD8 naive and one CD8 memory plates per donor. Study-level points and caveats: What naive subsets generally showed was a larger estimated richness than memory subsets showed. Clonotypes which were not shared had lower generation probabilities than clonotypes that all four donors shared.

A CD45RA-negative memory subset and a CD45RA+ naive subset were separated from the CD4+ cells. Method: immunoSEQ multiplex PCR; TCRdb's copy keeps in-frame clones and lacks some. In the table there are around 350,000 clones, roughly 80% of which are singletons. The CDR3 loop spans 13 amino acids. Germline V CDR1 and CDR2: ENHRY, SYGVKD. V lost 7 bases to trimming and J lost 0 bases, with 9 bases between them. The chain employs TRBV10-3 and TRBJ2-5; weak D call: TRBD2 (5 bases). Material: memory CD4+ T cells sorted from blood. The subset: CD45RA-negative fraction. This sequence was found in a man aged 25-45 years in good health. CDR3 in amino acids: CAIKDSDQETQYF. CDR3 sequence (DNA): TGTGCCATCAAGGACTCCGACCAAGAGACCCAGTACTTC.